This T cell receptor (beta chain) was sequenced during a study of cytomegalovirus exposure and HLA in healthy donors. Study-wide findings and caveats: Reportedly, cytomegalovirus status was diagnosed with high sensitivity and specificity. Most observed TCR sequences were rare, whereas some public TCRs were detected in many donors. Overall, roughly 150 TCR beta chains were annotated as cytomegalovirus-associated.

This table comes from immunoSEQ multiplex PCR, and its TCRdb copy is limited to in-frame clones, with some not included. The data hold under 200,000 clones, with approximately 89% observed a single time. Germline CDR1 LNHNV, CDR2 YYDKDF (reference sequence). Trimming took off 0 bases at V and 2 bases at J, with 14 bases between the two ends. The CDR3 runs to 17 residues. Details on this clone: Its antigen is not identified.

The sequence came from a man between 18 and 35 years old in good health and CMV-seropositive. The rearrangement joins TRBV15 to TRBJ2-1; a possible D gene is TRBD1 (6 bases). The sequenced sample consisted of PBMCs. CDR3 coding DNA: TGTGCCACCAGCAGAGATATCGGACAGCTGACCTACAATGAGCAGTTCTTC. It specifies CATSRDIGQLTYNEQFF.